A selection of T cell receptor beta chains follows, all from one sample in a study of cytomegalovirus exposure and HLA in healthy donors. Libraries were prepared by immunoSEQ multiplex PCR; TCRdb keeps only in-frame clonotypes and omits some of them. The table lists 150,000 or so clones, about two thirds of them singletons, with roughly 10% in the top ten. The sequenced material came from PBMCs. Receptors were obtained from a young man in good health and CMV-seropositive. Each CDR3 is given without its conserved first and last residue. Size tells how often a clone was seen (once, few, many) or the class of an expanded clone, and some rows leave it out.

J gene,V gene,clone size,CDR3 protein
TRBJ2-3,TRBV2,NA,ASSEGASSGVGDTQY
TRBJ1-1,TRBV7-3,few,ASSDRVGTEAF
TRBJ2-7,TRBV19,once,ASSDSYEQY
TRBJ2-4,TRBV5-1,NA,ASSLDSKNIQY
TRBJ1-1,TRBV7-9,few,ASSLMGGVGGTEAF
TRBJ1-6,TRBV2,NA,ASRWDRGNSPLH
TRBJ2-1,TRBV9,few,ASTRGVQSSYNEQF
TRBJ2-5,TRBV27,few,ASGVRGYQETQY
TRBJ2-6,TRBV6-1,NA,ASSGRFGILGANVLT
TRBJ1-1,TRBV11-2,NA,ASSSSWDRGTEAF
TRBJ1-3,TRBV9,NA,ASSQQTGLGNTIY
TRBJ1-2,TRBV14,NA,ASSHLNVGYSYGYT
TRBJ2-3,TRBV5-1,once,ASSPTSWGTDTQY
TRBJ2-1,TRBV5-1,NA,ASSSIAGGPDEQF
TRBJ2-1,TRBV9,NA,ASSSPRAGDLDEQF
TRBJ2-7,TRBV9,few,ASSETGYYEQY
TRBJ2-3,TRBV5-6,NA,ASSAGPGLGSDTQY